This T cell receptor (beta chain) was obtained from a study of T cells in localized non-small cell lung cancer. Overall study findings and caveats: Highest T cell clonality was seen in uninvolved adjacent lung, surpassing that measured in tumor. Greater T cell density in blood accompanied longer overall survival. Heterogeneity remains possible, as sequencing covered one tumor region only. Adjacent lung exhibited a median of about 57 among the 100 most abundant tumor clones.

Produced via immunoSEQ multiplex PCR; TCRdb's table is partial and in-frame only. The table has around 140,000 clones, around 90% seen once. The V segment lost 0 bases and the J segment 5 bases; nucleotides outside the gene matches: 7. The germline CDR1 and CDR2 sequences are LNHDA and SQIVND (reference sequence). This CDR3 has 16 amino acids. Turning to this clone: Its antigen is as yet unknown.

This TCR was sampled from a female donor older than 55 with stage I lung adenocarcinoma. This rearrangement joins TRBV19 to TRBJ1-1, with 9 bases identical to TRBD1. The specimen was peripheral blood, collected before any cancer treatment. The CDR3 DNA follows: TGTGCCAGTAGTATAGACCCCGGGACAGGGAAGACTGAAGCTTTCTTT. Translated, it gives CASSIDPGTGKTEAFF.